Ten or more counts support the clone carrying this TCR beta chain. Its antigen is not identified. These data belong to a study of early T cells in non-severe SARS-CoV-2 infection. Study in general: Bulk RNA isolated from unsorted whole blood underwent sequencing; chains were not paired. Study results and limitations: Database matching using VDJdb favored anti-spike CD8 responses, with private and CD4 specificities left missing.

The CDR3 extends over 16 amino acids. The V end was cut by 1 base, the J end by 4 bases, with 16 bases between. Germline V gene sequence: CDR1 LGHNA, CDR2 YSLEER. Unique molecular identifiers were affixed to single, distinct cDNA molecules. In TCRdb, the 5' RACE reads were re-called with MiXCR into one record per CDR3 protein. The table lists around 33,000 distinct CDR3 sequences, about 6.5% of them singletons. Sequencing input: whole blood. The genes are TRBV4-3 and TRBJ1-2; D uncertain. The sequence was obtained from an adult who was a healthcare worker with PCR-confirmed SARS-CoV-2 infection or an uninfected control (not recorded which). This chain's CDR3 is CASSQVPASVTYGYTF. Here the CDR3 DNA reads TGCGCCAGCAGCCAAGTCCCAGCAAGCGTTACCTATGGCTACACCTTC.